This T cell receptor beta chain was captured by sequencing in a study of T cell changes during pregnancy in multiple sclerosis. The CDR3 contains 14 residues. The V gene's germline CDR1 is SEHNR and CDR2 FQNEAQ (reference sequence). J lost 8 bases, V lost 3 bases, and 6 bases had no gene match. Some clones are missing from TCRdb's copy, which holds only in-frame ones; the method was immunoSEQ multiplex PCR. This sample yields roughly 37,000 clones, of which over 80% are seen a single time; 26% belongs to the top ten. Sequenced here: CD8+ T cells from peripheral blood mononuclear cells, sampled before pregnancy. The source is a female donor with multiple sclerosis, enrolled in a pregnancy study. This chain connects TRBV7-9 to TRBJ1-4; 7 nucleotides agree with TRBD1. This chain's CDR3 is CASSFQGDGEKLFF. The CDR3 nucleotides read TGTGCCAGCAGCTTCCAGGGGGACGGCGAAAAACTGTTTTTT.